One and the same sample provided the 16 T cell receptor beta chains below, sequenced in a study of blood T cell repertoires in COVID-19. Generated by immunoSEQ multiplex PCR, the TCRdb table keeps only in-frame clones and is missing some. Of tens of thousands of clones in the sample, roughly 88% were seen once. The sequenced sample consisted of peripheral blood. These receptors were collected from a woman over 75 with acute or convalescent COVID-19.

This rearrangement joins TRBV19 to TRBJ2-2, with TRBD1 matching over 11 bases. This CDR3 contains 16 residues. The ends lost 1 base at V and 6 bases at J; junction bases unmatched: 4. The germline gives CDR1 LNHDA, CDR2 SQIVND (reference sequence). The chain's CDR3 is CASSIGRDRGAGELFF. The CDR3 DNA reads as TGTGCCAGTAGTATAGGCCGGGACAGGGGGGCCGGGGAGCTGTTTTTT.

The rearrangement joins TRBV5-1 to TRBJ2-2; 7 bases map to TRBD1. The V and J ends lost 4 bases and 7 bases, in that order; junction bases with no gene match: 7. The germline V gene encodes CDR1 SGHRS and CDR2 YFSETQ. CDR3 length: 14 residues. CDR3 DNA sequence: TGCGCCAGCAGCCTAGGGACAGCTGGCGGGGAGCTGTTTTTT. Its protein is CASSLGTAGGELFF. The whole variable domain, remainder taken from reference TRBV5-1 and TRBJ2-2, is KAGVTQTPRYLIKTRGQQVTLSCSPISGHRSVSWYQQTPGQGLQFLFEYFSETQRNKGNFPGRFSGRQFSNSRSEMNVSTLELGDSALYLCASSLGTAGGELFFGEGSRLTVL.

V and J are TRBV3-1 (or the pseudogene TRBV3-2) and TRBJ2-3; D is perhaps TRBD1 (5 bases). This CDR3 has 15 residues. Germline CDR1 and CDR2: LGHDT and YNNKEL (reference sequence). Between the trimmed V and J ends, which lost 6 bases and 6 bases, there was a span of 19 bases. The CDR3 here is CASRRTRAVRDTQYF. In nucleotides, the CDR3 is TGTGCCAGCAGACGAACCAGGGCCGTTCGGGATACGCAGTATTTT.

In this sample, this clone turned up a few times. This chain connects TRBV27 to TRBJ2-7, with 11 bases fitting TRBD1. Germline CDR1 and CDR2: MNHEY and SMNVEV (reference sequence). V lost 5 bases, J lost 6 bases, and 3 bases stayed unmatched. The CDR3 spans 13 residues. The DNA for the CDR3 is TGTGCCAGCAGTACCGGGACAGGGGGCGAGCAGTACTTC. This translates into CASSTGTGGEQYF.

The V gene is TRBV7-6, the J gene TRBJ2-1, with 10 nucleotides matching TRBD2. CDR1 is SGHVS, CDR2 FNYEAQ, per germline. This CDR3 contains 18 residues. With 2 bases clipped from V and 0 bases from J, the junction kept 7 bases outside the gene matches. The CDR3 here is CASSLMRLAGVSYNEQFF. The DNA of the CDR3 is TGTGCCAGCAGCTTAATGCGGCTAGCGGGAGTCTCCTACAATGAGCAGTTCTTC.

The V call is TRBV19, the J call TRBJ2-7, with 10 bases lining up with TRBD1. The CDR3 loop spans 17 amino acids. The germline CDR1 and CDR2 sequences are LNHDA and SQIVND (reference sequence). Trimming removed 6 bases from V and 4 bases from J; junction bases left unmatched: 15. The CDR3 region has the DNA TGTGCCAGTAGCCCTCTTCGCAAGGGACAGGGGAGGTACGAGCAGTACTTC. It specifies CASSPLRKGQGRYEQYF.

This rearrangement joins TRBV6-4 to TRBJ2-2, with D uncertain. The CDR3 is made up of 14 amino acids. The germline V gene has CDR1 MRHNA and CDR2 SNTAGT. Trimming took off 4 bases at V and 4 bases at J, with 10 bases between the two ends. CDR3 amino acids: CASSVTSGTGELFF. As DNA, the CDR3 is TGTGCCAGCAGTGTAACCTCGGGCACCGGGGAGCTGTTTTTT.

The chain combines TRBV11-3 with TRBJ2-1, with D unresolved. Trimming took off 3 bases at V and 7 bases at J, with 13 bases between the two ends. Germline values: CDR1 SGHNT, CDR2 YENEEA. The CDR3 sequence is 14 residues long. The CDR3 region is CASSFSPDRNEQFF. For the CDR3, the DNA is TGTGCCAGCAGCTTCTCCCCCGATCGGAATGAGCAGTTCTTC. Looking up the rest from reference TRBV11-3 and TRBJ2-1 gives the full variable domain: EAGVVQSPRYKIIEKKQPVAFWCNPISGHNTLYWYLQNLGQGPELLIRYENEEAVDDSQLPKDRFSAERLKGVDSTLKIQPAELGDSAVYLCASSFSPDRNEQFFGPGTRLTVL.

CDR3 in amino acids: CASSFEGAGYGYTF. The CDR3 DNA follows: TGTGCCAGCAGCTTCGAAGGGGCAGGCTATGGCTACACCTTC. The chain is built from TRBV11-2 and TRBJ1-2; TRBD1 might be the D (5 bases). The CDR3 runs 14 residues. V was cut by 3 bases and J by 4 bases, with 12 bases left in between. Germline V CDR1 and CDR2: SGHAT, FQNNGV.

The genes are TRBV6-5 and TRBJ1-2; D unclear. CDR3 size: 16 residues. Trimming removed 0 bases from V and 5 bases from J, with 16 bases in between. Looked up from germline, CDR1 is MNHEY and CDR2 is SVGAGI. The CDR3 coding sequence is TGTGCCAGCAGTTACTCGGAGCGGGAGGCTAGGTATGGCTACACCTTC. Protein sequence: CASSYSEREARYGYTF.

The chain uses TRBV27 and TRBJ1-5; a weak D match, TRBD1 (5 bases). This CDR3 spans 14 amino acids. Germline CDR1 and CDR2: MNHEY and SMNVEV (reference sequence). Trimming stripped 1 base from V and 5 bases from J, with 9 bases between. This CDR3 is CASSLWGGDQPQHF. The CDR3 nucleotides read TGTGCCAGCAGTTTATGGGGGGGAGATCAGCCCCAGCATTTT.

The chain links TRBV19 to TRBJ1-1; D gene uncertain. The V gene lost 6 bases and the J gene lost 0 bases, with 8 bases spanning the gap. The CDR3 is 13 amino acids. Germline V lookup: CDR1 LNHDA, CDR2 SQIVND (reference sequence). The CDR3 region has the DNA TGTGCCAGTAGCGTTTGGCTGAACACTGAAGCTTTCTTT. This codes for CASSVWLNTEAFF.

The chain employs TRBV11-2 and TRBJ2-5, with 11 bases matching TRBD2. The V gene's germline CDR1 is SGHAT and CDR2 FQNNGV. J lost 3 bases, V lost 1 base, and 4 bases had no gene match. The CDR3 consists of 16 residues. In nucleotides, the CDR3 is TGTGCCAGCAGCTTAGCGCTAGCGGGGGGTAAAGAGACCCAGTACTTC. Its protein product is CASSLALAGGKETQYF.

This chain uses TRBV18 with TRBJ1-6; 7 bases line up with TRBD1. Trimming at V came to 1 base and at J to 8 bases, leaving 8 bases not matched to a gene. The CDR3 consists of 16 residues. Germline CDR1 and CDR2: KGHSH and LQKENI. The CDR3 sequence is CASSPLTRDSHSPLHF. CDR3 bases: TGTGCCAGCTCACCACTAACCCGGGACAGCCATTCACCCCTCCACTTT.

The chain joins TRBV7-3 to TRBJ2-2; 14 bases agree with TRBD2. From germline, CDR1 is SGHTA and CDR2 FQGTGA. The CDR3 length is 20 residues. V dropped 3 bases and J dropped 2; count of bases not matched to a gene: 11. CDR3 amino acids: CASSFRPSGLAGGNTGELFF. The CDR3 DNA sequence: TGTGCCAGCAGCTTCCGACCATCTGGACTAGCGGGGGGTAACACCGGGGAGCTGTTTTTT.

In regard to this clone: At one end the junction does not follow the germline gene, possibly because of a read error. This chain joins TRBV27 and TRBJ2-7; D perhaps matches TRBD1 (5 bases). The CDR3 sequence is 13 residues long. Per the germline V gene, CDR1 is MNHEY and CDR2 is SMNVEV (reference sequence). CDR3 sequence: CASSLSSGAPEHF. Written as DNA, the CDR3 is TGTGCCAGCAGTTTATCGAGTGGGGCTCCGGAGCACTTC.